The source of this T cell receptor beta chain is a study of cytomegalovirus exposure and HLA in healthy donors. For the study at large: Findings of an earlier analysis included 110 million or so unique TCR beta sequences from about 180 million T cells. Study-wide findings and caveats: Across all donors, roughly uniform sequencing depth was an assumption of the presence/absence analyses.

Unmatched junction bases numbered 4, after V lost 1 base and J lost 2 bases. Germline assignment: CDR1 PRHDT and CDR2 FYEKMQ (reference sequence). The CDR3 is 15 residues long. This PCR relied on a set of 60 Vbeta primers and 13 Jbeta primers. TCRdb's copy holds only in-frame clones and misses some; the assay was immunoSEQ multiplex PCR. The sample carries about 110,000 clones, almost 75% recorded once. This clone was recorded a few times. Its antigen remains unidentified. V gene TRBV13 combines with J gene TRBJ2-7; 8 bases line up with TRBD2. Sequenced material: PBMCs. The receptor comes from a middle-aged man in good health and CMV-seronegative. CDR3 in DNA: TGTGCCAGCAGCTTAGAAGGGACTAGACCCTACGAGCAGTACTTC. This translates into CASSLEGTRPYEQYF.